These 17 T cell receptor beta chains were all obtained from the same sample, sequenced in a study of PD-1 blockade in classical Hodgkin lymphoma. Method: immunoSEQ multiplex PCR; TCRdb's copy keeps in-frame clones and lacks some. Here the sample spans over 80,000 clones, roughly 89% being singletons. Each patient's relapse followed autologous stem cell transplantation, and brentuximab vedotin exposure varied. The specimen was peripheral blood mononuclear cells (PBMCs), collected at baseline. The receptors were gathered from a human donor with classical Hodgkin lymphoma.

The chain carries TRBV7-9 and TRBJ2-1; 11 bases align to TRBD2. Germline loops: CDR1 SEHNR, CDR2 FQNEAQ (reference sequence). The CDR3 runs to 14 residues. V lost 7 bases, J lost 10 bases, and 9 bases stayed unmatched. CDR3 sequence: CASISGRGLQEQFF. The CDR3 DNA follows: TGTGCCAGCATTAGCGGGAGGGGCCTCCAGGAGCAGTTCTTC.

V usage is TRBV7-2 and J usage is TRBJ1-5; D is perhaps TRBD1 (5 bases). This CDR3 region has 15 residues. V gave up 1 base and J gave up 2 bases, with 9 bases separating them. Germline V gene lookup returns CDR1 SGHTA and CDR2 FQGNSA. The DNA for the CDR3 is TGTGCCAGCAGCTTAGTCCCACAGGGCAATCAGCCCCAGCATTTT. Its protein product is CASSLVPQGNQPQHF.

The CDR3 DNA sequence: TGTGCCAGCAGTGGCCCCACCGGGACTCCCCACGAGCAGTACTTC. It translates to CASSGPTGTPHEQYF. The chain links TRBV6-1 to TRBJ2-7; a possible D gene is TRBD2 (6 bases). Germline CDR1 MNHNS, CDR2 SASEGT. Trimming cost V 4 bases and J 5 bases, with 18 bases left between them. CDR3 length: 15 amino acids.

Concerning this clone: A read error may account for a junction end that differs from germline. The gene calls are TRBV7-7 and TRBJ2-7; 9 bases line up with TRBD1. Germline values: CDR1 SSHAT, CDR2 FNYEAQ (reference sequence). This CDR3 is 12 amino acids long. CDR3 DNA sequence: TGTGCCAGCAGCCCCCCCAAGGACAGGGGCGACTTC. Translating gives CASSPPKDRGDF.

The chain combines TRBV5-1 with TRBJ2-1; 13 nucleotides line up with TRBD2. CDR3 length: 15 residues. The V gene end was trimmed by 0 bases and the J gene end by 8 bases; junction bases not matched to a gene: 2. CDR1 and CDR2 from the germline V gene are SGHRS and YFSETQ. The CDR3 DNA follows: TGCGCCAGCAGCTTGGGGGGACTAGCGGGACATGAGCAGTTCTTC. Translation: CASSLGGLAGHEQFF.

This chain uses TRBV9 with TRBJ2-7, with 7 bases that match TRBD1. The CDR3 has 14 residues. V trimming: 4 bases; J trimming: 2 bases; junction bases outside the gene matches: 6. Germline V gene sequence: CDR1 SGDLS, CDR2 YYNGEE. CDR3 sequence reads: CASSTGTATYEQYF. CDR3 DNA: TGTGCCAGCAGCACAGGGACAGCCACCTACGAGCAGTACTTC. Using reference TRBV9 and TRBJ2-7 for the parts outside the CDR3, the full variable domain is DSGVTQTPKHLITATGQRVTLRCSPRSGDLSVYWYQQSLDQGLQFLIQYYNGEERAKGNILERFSAQQFPDLHSELNLSSLELGDSALYFCASSTGTATYEQYFGPGTRLTVT.

The chain combines TRBV7-9 with TRBJ1-2, with 8 positions matching TRBD1. CDR3 size: 14 residues. V lost 5 bases and J lost 1; bases outside the gene matches: 3. Germline V gives CDR1 SEHNR, CDR2 FQNEAQ (reference sequence). CDR3 residues: CASSLGQVNYGYTF. CDR3 nucleotide sequence: TGTGCCAGCAGCCTGGGACAGGTTAACTATGGCTACACCTTC.

CDR3 loop: CAISDTSGGAGEQYF. In DNA, the CDR3 is TGTGCCATCAGCGACACATCGGGGGGCGCGGGGGAGCAGTACTTC. This chain uses TRBV10-3 with TRBJ2-7; TRBD2 is a possible D gene (7 bases). The germline CDR1 and CDR2 sequences are ENHRY and SYGVKD. Between the trimmed V and J ends, which lost 6 bases and 7 bases, there was a span of 22 bases. The CDR3 totals 15 residues.

The chain links TRBV7-9 to TRBJ1-2, with D uncertain. The CDR3 sequence is 14 residues long. Trimming cost V 5 bases and J 2 bases, with 12 bases left between them. The germline gives CDR1 SEHNR, CDR2 FQNEAQ (reference sequence). The CDR3 spells CASSPSDPNYGYTF. In DNA form, the CDR3 reads TGTGCCAGCAGCCCATCAGACCCCAACTATGGCTACACCTTC.

The chain has TRBV7-9 and TRBJ2-1, with D tentatively TRBD2 (6 bases). V lost 0 bases to trimming and J lost 9 bases, with 15 bases between them. The CDR3 extends over 15 amino acids. Germline CDR1 is SEHNR and CDR2 is FQNEAQ (reference sequence). CDR3 sequence reads: CASSLAGGGSTEQFF. The CDR3 bases are TGTGCCAGCAGCTTAGCGGGAGGAGGGAGCACTGAGCAGTTCTTC.

The rearrangement links TRBV9 to TRBJ2-1; D may be TRBD1 (5 bases). CDR1 is SGDLS and CDR2 is YYNGEE in the germline V gene. This CDR3 has 15 residues. The ends were cut back, 1 base at V and 2 bases at J, with 10 bases in the middle. CDR3 amino acids: CASSVWAGTYNEQFF. For the CDR3, the DNA is TGTGCCAGCAGCGTATGGGCAGGGACCTACAATGAGCAGTTCTTC.

This clone was seen more than once but under ten times. The chain couples TRBV10-3 to TRBJ1-4; D unresolved. Per germline, CDR1 ENHRY and CDR2 SYGVKD. CDR3 length: 13 amino acids. V lost 6 bases, J lost 5 bases, and 10 bases lay in between. In DNA, the CDR3 is TGTGCCATCAGCGACGGAATAAATGAAAAACTGTTTTTT. As protein: CAISDGINEKLFF.

CDR3 in amino acids: CASSLSGGRAKKFF. In DNA form, the CDR3 reads TGTGCCAGCAGTTTGTCGGGCGGGAGGGCCAAAAAGTTCTTC. V gene TRBV28 combines with J gene TRBJ2-1, with 9 bases lining up with TRBD2. Germline V CDR1 and CDR2: MDHEN, SYDVKM. After removal of 3 bases from V and 14 bases from J, the junction contained 11 bases not matched to a gene. The CDR3 is made up of 14 amino acids. Full variable domain (rest looked up from reference TRBV28 and TRBJ2-1): DVKVTQSSRYLVKRTGEKVFLECVQDMDHENMFWYRQDPGLGLRLIYFSYDVKMKEKGDIPEGYSVSREKKERFSLILESASTNQTSMYLCASSLSGGRAKKFFGPGTRLTVL.

This clone has just a few counts. The gene calls are TRBV2 and TRBJ1-1; D not certain. The V end was cut by 7 bases, the J end by 0 bases, with 9 bases between. CDR1 and CDR2 from the germline V gene are SNHLY and FYNNEI. The CDR3 sequence is 13 residues long. CDR3 bases: TGTGCCAGCAAATCGGACCTGAACACTGAAGCTTTCTTT. It yields the protein CASKSDLNTEAFF.

This clone was seen only once. The rearrangement links TRBV12-5 to TRBJ2-1; D perhaps matches TRBD2 (6 bases). The CDR3 runs 16 residues. The germline V gene encodes CDR1 LGHNT and CDR2 FRNRAP. V was trimmed by 5 bases and J by 10 bases, leaving 24 bases between them. The CDR3 sequence: CASGPGVSFSILEQFF. Written as DNA, the CDR3 is TGTGCTAGTGGTCCGGGAGTCAGCTTTTCAATCCTCGAGCAGTTCTTC.

At least ten counts were recorded for this clone. The chain carries TRBV7-9 and TRBJ2-7; D is possibly TRBD1 (6 bases). Germline V lookup: CDR1 SEHNR, CDR2 FQNEAQ (reference sequence). CDR3 length: 15 amino acids. V lost 5 bases and J 2 bases, leaving 16 bases between the germline ends. The CDR3 region is CASSPGRGVTYEQYF. In DNA form, the CDR3 reads TGTGCCAGCAGCCCCGGCAGGGGAGTAACCTACGAGCAGTACTTC.

This chain links TRBV6-1 with TRBJ1-1; D not resolved. V lost 1 base to trimming and J lost 0 bases, with 18 bases between them. The CDR3 is made up of 18 amino acids. The germline V gene has CDR1 MNHNS and CDR2 SASEGT. The chain's CDR3 is CASSEVFGSSYMNTEAFF. CDR3 DNA sequence: TGTGCCAGCAGTGAAGTTTTTGGCTCATCATACATGAACACTGAAGCTTTCTTT.